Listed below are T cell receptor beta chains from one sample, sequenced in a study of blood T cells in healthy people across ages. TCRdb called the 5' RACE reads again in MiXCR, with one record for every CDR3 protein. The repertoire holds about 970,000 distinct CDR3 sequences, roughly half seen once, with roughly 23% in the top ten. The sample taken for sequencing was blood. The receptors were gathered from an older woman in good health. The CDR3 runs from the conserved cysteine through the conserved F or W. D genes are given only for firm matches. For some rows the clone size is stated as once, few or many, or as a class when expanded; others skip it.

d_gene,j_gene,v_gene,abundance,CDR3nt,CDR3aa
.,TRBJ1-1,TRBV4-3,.,TGCGCCAGCAGCCAAGATATCGGATCTTTGTCTGAAGCTTTCTTT,CASSQDIGSLSEAFF
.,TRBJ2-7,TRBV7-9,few,TGTGCCAGCAGCTTAGAAGCTGCCTCCTACGAGCAGTACTTC,CASSLEAASYEQYF
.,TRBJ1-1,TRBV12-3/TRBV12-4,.,TGTGCCAGCAGGTTAATCGGTCTGAACACTGAAGCTTTCTTT,CASRLIGLNTEAFF
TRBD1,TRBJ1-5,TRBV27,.,TGTGCCAGCAGTTTAAGGACAGGGAATCTGCCCCAGCATTTT,CASSLRTGNLPQHF
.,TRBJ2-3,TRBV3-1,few,TGTGCCAGCGAGTTCGGGGGCACAGATACGCAGTATTTT,CASEFGGTDTQYF
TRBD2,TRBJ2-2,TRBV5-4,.,TGTGCCAGCAGCTTTGAGCGGGACTCCCGTTTCGGGGAGCTGTTTTTT,CASSFERDSRFGELFF
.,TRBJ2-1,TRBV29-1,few,TGCAGCGTTGCGCGGATACAGGGTACAAATGAGCAGTTCTTC,CSVARIQGTNEQFF
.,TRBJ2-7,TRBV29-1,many,TGCAGCGTTGATCTCGCAGAAGCCTCCTACGAGCAGTACTTC,CSVDLAEASYEQYF
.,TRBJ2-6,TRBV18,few,TGTGCCAGCTCACGATCCTTCGGACTTGGGGCCAACGTCCTGACTTTC,CASSRSFGLGANVLTF
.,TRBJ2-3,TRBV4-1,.,TGCGCCAGCAGCCAACAAGGGCCACTCCGCACAGATACGCAGTATTTT,CASSQQGPLRTDTQYF
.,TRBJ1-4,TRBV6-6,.,TGTGCCAGTAGGGACGGGCCCGCTTCAACTAATGAAAAACTGTTTTTT,CASRDGPASTNEKLFF
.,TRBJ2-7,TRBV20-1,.,TGCAGTGCTAGAGTCAGGGGTCTTTACGAGCAGTACTTC,CSARVRGLYEQYF